The 23 T cell receptor beta chains below were found in one sample sequenced in a study of shared clonotypes between healthy human individuals. Clones were sequenced by immunoSEQ multiplex PCR, and TCRdb holds only the in-frame ones, with some missing. Of about 1.5 million clones in the sample, more than 95% were seen once. Sequenced input: naive CD4+ T cells sorted from blood. Subset in this sample: CD45RA+ positively selected. These receptors originate from a man aged 25 to 40 in good health.

V usage is TRBV10-3 and J usage is TRBJ2-2; 11 bases map to TRBD2. CDR3 length equals 15 residues. Germline V CDR1 and CDR2: ENHRY, SYGVKD. V shed 6 bases, J shed 8 bases, and the junction held 8 bases outside the gene matches. In DNA, the CDR3 is TGTGCCATCAGCGAGACTAGCGGGATATCGGGGGAGCTGTTTTTT. Residues: CAISETSGISGELFF.

A single count supports this clone. CDR3 region: CASSPVWAVNYNEQFF. DNA for the CDR3: TGTGCCAGCTCACCAGTTTGGGCAGTAAACTACAATGAGCAGTTCTTC. The chain links TRBV18 to TRBJ2-1, with D hard to call. CDR1 KGHSH and CDR2 LQKENI come from the germline V gene. The CDR3 consists of 16 residues. The V gene lost 2 bases and the J gene lost 3 bases, with 14 bases spanning the gap.

The CDR3 DNA follows: TGTGCCAGCAGTTTAGGACAGGGGGAGACCGGGGAGCTGTTTTTT. Protein: CASSLGQGETGELFF. The rearrangement joins TRBV28 to TRBJ2-2, with 10 bases fitting TRBD1. The CDR3 covers 15 residues. Germline CDR1 reads MDHEN; CDR2 reads SYDVKM. Trimming took 2 bases from V and 5 from J; bases not matched to a gene: 2.

This chain links TRBV4-2 with TRBJ2-1, with 8 bases that match TRBD2. CDR1 and CDR2 from the germline V gene are LGHNA and YNFKEQ. With 4 bases clipped from V and 8 bases from J, the junction kept 13 bases outside the gene matches. The CDR3 is 16 amino acids. The CDR3 DNA is TGTGCCAGCAGCCTCCCAGACTCCCACGGGAGGGATGAGCAGTTCTTC. This sequence encodes CASSLPDSHGRDEQFF.

This rearrangement joins TRBV29-1 to TRBJ2-1; 7 nucleotides match TRBD2. V was pared by 7 bases and J by 6 bases, with 18 bases of the junction left unmatched. The CDR3 is 16 amino acids. Germline CDR1 reads SQVTM; CDR2 reads ANQGSEA. The CDR3, as DNA: TGCAGCGGGGAGACTAGCACCATACCAGAGTGCAATGAGCAGTTCTTC. Encoded protein: CSGETSTIPECNEQFF.

The chain recombines TRBV11-2 with TRBJ1-5; 8 bases are shared with TRBD1. CDR3 length equals 14 residues. With 3 bases clipped from V and 6 bases from J, the junction kept 4 bases outside the gene matches. Germline CDR1 SGHAT, CDR2 FQNNGV. The CDR3 DNA reads as TGTGCCAGCAGCTTGGACAGGGCCAGTCAGCCCCAGCATTTT. Protein sequence: CASSLDRASQPQHF.

The rearrangement joins TRBV7-9 to TRBJ1-2; D call uncertain. Germline V gene data show CDR1 as SEHNR and CDR2 as FQNEAQ (reference sequence). This CDR3 has 13 amino acids. V was cut by 2 bases and J by 5 bases, with 9 bases left in between. In DNA, the CDR3 is TGTGCCAGCAGCTTATCTGGACCATATGGCTACACCTTC. Protein: CASSLSGPYGYTF.

The rearrangement links TRBV7-9 to TRBJ1-3, with D uncertain. V dropped 0 bases and J dropped 7 bases, with 4 bases sitting between them. Germline V lookup: CDR1 SEHNR, CDR2 FQNEAQ (reference sequence). The CDR3 is 12 amino acids. The chain's CDR3 is CASSLASNTIYF. CDR3 DNA sequence: TGTGCCAGCAGCTTAGCGTCGAACACCATATATTTT.

This clone was recorded once. The J gene is TRBJ1-1, the V gene TRBV18; no definite D call. CDR1 and CDR2 from the germline V gene are KGHSH and LQKENI. The CDR3 length is 15 residues. V lost 5 bases to trimming and J lost 4 bases, with 17 bases between them. This CDR3 reads CASSGSRQAGTEAFF. CDR3 nucleotides: TGTGCCAGCTCAGGCAGCAGACAAGCAGGCACTGAAGCTTTCTTT.

This clone has just one count. The chain recombines TRBV9 with TRBJ2-2; D is ambiguous. The CDR3 is 14 amino acids. V lost 3 bases to trimming and J lost 4 bases, with 10 bases between them. Germline-derived CDR1 and CDR2 are SGDLS and YYNGEE. The CDR3 region is CASSEAGRTGELFF. CDR3 coding DNA: TGTGCCAGCAGCGAGGCTGGGCGCACCGGGGAGCTGTTTTTT.

The gene calls are TRBV28 and TRBJ2-3; 7 bases are shared with TRBD1. The germline V gene has CDR1 MDHEN and CDR2 SYDVKM. J lost 0 bases, V lost 5 bases, and 8 bases had no gene match. The CDR3 covers 16 residues. CDR3 sequence reads: CASSLRQGTSTDTQYF. CDR3 coding DNA: TGTGCCAGCAGTCTCAGACAGGGCACTAGCACAGATACGCAGTATTTT.

The chain recombines TRBV18 with TRBJ1-4; D uncertain. The CDR3 covers 13 residues. V dropped 3 bases and J dropped 12 bases, with 14 bases sitting between them. Germline CDR1 reads KGHSH; CDR2 reads LQKENI. The CDR3 DNA follows: TGTGCCAGCTCACCCCTCGGACCAGAGGAACTGTTTTTT. Translating it yields CASSPLGPEELFF.

The genes are TRBV18 and TRBJ2-1, with D perhaps TRBD1 (5 bases). V was pared by 4 bases and J by 6 bases, with 16 bases between. The CDR3 length is 15 residues. From germline, CDR1 is KGHSH and CDR2 LQKENI. The CDR3 coding sequence is TGTGCCAGCTCACTCGGCAGGGCTATTTCCAATGAGCAGTTCTTC. Amino acid sequence: CASSLGRAISNEQFF. Using reference TRBV18 and TRBJ2-1 for the parts outside the CDR3, the full variable domain is NAGVMQNPRHLVRRRGQEARLRCSPMKGHSHVYWYRQLPEEGLKFMVYLQKENIIDESGMPKERFSAEFPKEGPSILRIQQVVRGDSAAYFCASSLGRAISNEQFFGPGTRLTVL.

As concerns this clone: A much more abundant neighbour one base away suggests this may be a read error. The rearrangement links TRBV9 to TRBJ2-6; D may correspond to TRBD1 or TRBD2 (5 bases each). Trimming shortened V by 5 bases and J by 1 base, and 7 bases separated the two germline ends. This CDR3 has 14 amino acids. Germline-derived CDR1 and CDR2 are SGDLS and YYNGEE. CDR3 sequence reads: CASSGTSGANVLTF. The CDR3, as DNA: TGTGCCAGCAGTGGGACGTCTGGGGCCAACGTCCTGACTTTC.

The V call is TRBV5-1, the J call TRBJ1-2, with D possibly matching TRBD1 (6 bases). From germline, CDR1 is SGHRS and CDR2 YFSETQ. Trimming took off 4 bases at V and 4 bases at J, with 8 bases between the two ends. The CDR3 contains 12 residues. The CDR3 is CASSEDSYGYTF. CDR3 nucleotides: TGCGCCAGCAGCGAGGACAGCTATGGCTACACCTTC.

V and J are TRBV7-3 and TRBJ2-7, with TRBD2 matching over 8 bases. Germline V CDR1 and CDR2: SGHTA, FQGTGA. CDR3 length equals 16 residues. V shed 0 bases, J shed 5 bases, and the junction held 9 bases outside the gene matches. The CDR3: CASSLTVSGGNNEQYF. CDR3 in DNA: TGTGCCAGCAGCTTAACCGTCTCGGGAGGGAACAACGAGCAGTACTTC.

This chain links TRBV5-8 with TRBJ2-7; D is uncertain. Trimming removed 2 bases at V and 2 bases at J, with 11 bases between. Germline V CDR1 and CDR2: SGHTS, YDEGEE. This CDR3 comprises 14 residues. CDR3 in amino acids: CASSFRSATYEQYF. The CDR3 DNA sequence: TGTGCCAGCAGCTTCAGGTCAGCCACCTACGAGCAGTACTTC.

The J gene is TRBJ1-1, the V gene TRBV14; D is unclear. CDR3 length equals 15 residues. Trimming pared 6 bases from V and 4 bases from J, leaving 18 bases between. CDR1 and CDR2 from the germline V gene are SGHDN and FVKESK. CDR3 protein: CASSPLTTFGTEAFF. Written as DNA, the CDR3 is TGTGCCAGCAGTCCCCTGACTACTTTTGGCACTGAAGCTTTCTTT. Drawing the rest from reference TRBV14 and TRBJ1-1, the complete variable domain is EAGVTQFPSHSVIEKGQTVTLRCDPISGHDNLYWYRRVMGKEIKFLLHFVKESKQDESGMPNNRFLAERTGGTYSTLKVQPAELEDSGVYFCASSPLTTFGTEAFFGQGTRLTVV.

V gene TRBV5-1 combines with J gene TRBJ2-2; 7 nucleotides match TRBD2. Trimming at V came to 9 bases and at J to 6 bases, leaving 11 bases not matched to a gene. Germline V lookup: CDR1 SGHRS, CDR2 YFSETQ. CDR3 size: 14 residues. The CDR3 sequence is CATSPGGVPGELFF. The CDR3, as DNA: TGCGCCACGTCGCCTGGGGGGGTCCCCGGGGAGCTGTTTTTT.

The sample holds one count of this clone. The rearrangement uses TRBV9 and TRBJ2-7; no clear D. Germline V gene data show CDR1 as SGDLS and CDR2 as YYNGEE. Trimming shortened V by 0 bases and J by 1 base, and 8 bases separated the two germline ends. This CDR3 is built from 14 residues. CDR3 nucleotides: TGTGCCAGCAGCGTAGGGGAATGGTCCTACGAGCAGTACTTC. It is translated as CASSVGEWSYEQYF.

The chain recombines TRBV28 with TRBJ1-5; D not certain. The length of the CDR3 is 12 residues. V was trimmed by 5 bases and J by 7 bases, leaving 9 bases between them. Germline V lookup: CDR1 MDHEN, CDR2 SYDVKM. This CDR3 is CASSEDKQPQHF. CDR3 bases: TGTGCCAGCAGTGAGGATAAGCAGCCCCAGCATTTT.

This chain uses TRBV7-2 with TRBJ2-1; the D is unclear. The length of the CDR3 is 13 residues. CDR1 is SGHTA and CDR2 is FQGNSA in the germline V gene. Trimming pared 4 bases from V and 5 bases from J, leaving 9 bases between. DNA for the CDR3: TGTGCCAGCAGCTCCTGGGTCGACAATGAGCAGTTCTTC. Encoded protein: CASSSWVDNEQFF. Together with reference TRBV7-2 and TRBJ2-1, the CDR3 gives the full variable domain: GAGVSQSPSNKVTEKGKDVELRCDPISGHTALYWYRQSLGQGLEFLIYFQGNSAPDKSGLPSDRFSAERTGGSVSTLTIQRTQQEDSAVYLCASSSWVDNEQFFGPGTRLTVL.

The chain recombines TRBV2 with TRBJ2-1; 7 nucleotides align to TRBD2. Unmatched junction bases numbered 6, after V lost 6 bases and J lost 4 bases. The V gene's germline CDR1 is SNHLY and CDR2 FYNNEI. This CDR3 comprises 14 residues. The DNA for the CDR3 is TGTGCCAGCAGGCCTGCTAGCGGTTACAATGAGCAGTTCTTC. Residues: CASRPASGYNEQFF.